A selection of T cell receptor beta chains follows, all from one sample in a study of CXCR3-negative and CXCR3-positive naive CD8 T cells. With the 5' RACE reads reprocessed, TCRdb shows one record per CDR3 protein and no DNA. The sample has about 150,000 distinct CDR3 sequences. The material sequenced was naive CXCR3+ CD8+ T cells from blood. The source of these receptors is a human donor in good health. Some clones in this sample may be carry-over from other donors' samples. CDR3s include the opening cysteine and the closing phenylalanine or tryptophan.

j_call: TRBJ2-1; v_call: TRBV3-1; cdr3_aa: CASSPWTSGGFHNEQFF
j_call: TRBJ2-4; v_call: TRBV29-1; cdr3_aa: CSVDFSASGSPMNIQYF
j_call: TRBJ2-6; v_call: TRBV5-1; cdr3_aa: CASSLETTDSGANVLTF
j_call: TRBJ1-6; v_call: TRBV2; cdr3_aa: CASSVYGGGSPLHF
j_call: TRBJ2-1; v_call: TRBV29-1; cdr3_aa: CTTQREWNNEQFF
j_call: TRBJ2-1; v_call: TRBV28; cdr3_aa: CASSTLVGTRYNEQFF
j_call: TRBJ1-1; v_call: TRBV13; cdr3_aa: CASSFGTGNNEAFF
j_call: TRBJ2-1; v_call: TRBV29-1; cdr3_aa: CSARAVTYNEQFF
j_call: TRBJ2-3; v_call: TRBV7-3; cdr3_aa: CASSLQPISTDTQYF
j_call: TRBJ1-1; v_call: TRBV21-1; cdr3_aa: CASSKKWGPRNTEAFF
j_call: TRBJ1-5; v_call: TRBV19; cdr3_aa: CASSIHRGGQPQHF
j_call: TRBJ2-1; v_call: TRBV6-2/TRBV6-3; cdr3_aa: CASSYSYGTGGSLYNEQFF
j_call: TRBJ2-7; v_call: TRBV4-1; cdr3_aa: CASSHGGDDEQYF
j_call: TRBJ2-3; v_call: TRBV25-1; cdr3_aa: CASSDYPRGRTDTQYF
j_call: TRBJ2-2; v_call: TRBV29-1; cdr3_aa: CSVVTGVTGELFF
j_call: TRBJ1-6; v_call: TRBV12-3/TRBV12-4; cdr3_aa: CASSLASNSPLHF
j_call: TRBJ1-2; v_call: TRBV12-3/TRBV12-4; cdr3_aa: CASSSRTGEGYTF
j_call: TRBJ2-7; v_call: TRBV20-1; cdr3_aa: CSARTSGRATLESYEQYF
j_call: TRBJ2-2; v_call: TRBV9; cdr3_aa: CASSAPTGTGGSPSITGELFF
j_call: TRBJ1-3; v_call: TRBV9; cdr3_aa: CASSVAVDRAIAGNTIYF
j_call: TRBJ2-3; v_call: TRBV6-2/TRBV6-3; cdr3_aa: CASSLSVLSPTDTQYF
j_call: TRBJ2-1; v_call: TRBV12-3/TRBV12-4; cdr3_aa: CASSFLLSGDEQLF
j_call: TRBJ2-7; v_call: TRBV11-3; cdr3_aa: CASSYPGDAYEQYF
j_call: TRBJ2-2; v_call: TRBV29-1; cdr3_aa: CSVGGGEISTGELFF
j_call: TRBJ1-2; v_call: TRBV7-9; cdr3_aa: CASSSMPGQGNYGYTF
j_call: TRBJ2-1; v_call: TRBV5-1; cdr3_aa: CASSLASVEYMNNEQFF
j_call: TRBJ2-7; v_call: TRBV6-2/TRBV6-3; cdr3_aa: CASRGAGGGNEQYF
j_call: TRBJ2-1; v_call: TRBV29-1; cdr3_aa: CSVTGQGMNEQFF
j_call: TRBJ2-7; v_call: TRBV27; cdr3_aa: CASSLKESYEQYF
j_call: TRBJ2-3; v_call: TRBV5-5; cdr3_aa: CASRVVSGIIPTDTQYF
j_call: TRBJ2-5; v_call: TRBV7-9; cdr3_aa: CASSPPGTSQETQYF
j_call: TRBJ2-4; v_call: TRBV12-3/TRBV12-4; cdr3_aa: CASSEGALGAKNIQYF
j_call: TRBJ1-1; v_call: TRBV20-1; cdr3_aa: CSAALWNTEAFF
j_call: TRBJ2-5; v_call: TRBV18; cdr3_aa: CASSQTGGKETQYF
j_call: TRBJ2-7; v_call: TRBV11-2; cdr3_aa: CASSITSAYEQYF
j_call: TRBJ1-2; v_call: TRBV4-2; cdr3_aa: CASSQGAANYGYTF